A selection of T cell receptor beta chains follows, all from one sample in a study of T cells after yellow fever vaccination. TCRdb re-called the 5' RACE reads through MiXCR, storing one row per CDR3 protein. The table lists some 560,000 distinct CDR3 sequences, 15% to 20% of them singletons. The sequences come from PBMCs, collected 15 days after the yellow fever booster vaccination. The source of these receptors is a man aged 25 to 40 who received the YFV17D yellow fever vaccine. CDR3s include the opening cysteine and the closing phenylalanine or tryptophan. The order of the fields is clone size, D gene, J gene, V gene, CDR3 DNA, CDR3 protein. D genes are given only for firm matches. Size is stated for part of the rows, as once, few or many counts, or as a class when the clone is expanded.

>-|TRBD2|TRBJ2-1|TRBV20-1
TGCAGTGCTACTCGACTTAGCGGGGTTTTCAATGAGCAGTTCTTC
CSATRLSGVFNEQFF
>-|TRBD1|TRBJ2-1|TRBV28
TGTGCCAGCAGTAACCGACAGGGTTGTGTCTTC
CASSNRQGCVF
>-|TRBD1|TRBJ2-4|TRBV19
TGTGCCAGTAGTATAGACCCGACAGGGAGAGAAAACATTCAGTACTTC
CASSIDPTGRENIQYF
>-|-|TRBJ2-3|TRBV7-9
TGTGCCAGCAGCTTAGAAGCCACAGCCAGCGGAGATACGCAGTATTTT
CASSLEATASGDTQYF
>-|TRBD1|TRBJ1-1|TRBV20-1
TGCAGTGCTCCCACGGGACAGGGTCCCGGCGCTTTCTTT
CSAPTGQGPGAFF
>-|-|TRBJ1-1|TRBV5-6
TGTGCCAGCAGCCTAGGGTGGGTCACTGAAGCTTTCTTT
CASSLGWVTEAFF
>few|-|TRBJ2-2|TRBV6-5
TGTGCCGTGCGCCCGGCAAACACCGGGGAGCTGTTTTTT
CAVRPANTGELFF
>few|TRBD1|TRBJ1-2|TRBV30
TGTGCCTGGAGATTCCAGGGGGCTGTTGGCTACACCTTC
CAWRFQGAVGYTF
>few|-|TRBJ2-5|TRBV3-1
TGTGCCAGCAGGAACGCAGGGTTAGAGACCCAGTACTTC
CASRNAGLETQYF
>few|-|TRBJ1-1|TRBV6-5
TGTGCCAGCAGTTACTCGATGGGGGCGCGCGGCCGGTCTTTCTTT
CASSYSMGARGRSFF
>few|TRBD2|TRBJ2-7|TRBV12-3/TRBV12-4
TGTGCCAGCAGATTAGGACTAGCGTCTTCCTACGAGCAGTACTTC
CASRLGLASSYEQYF
>-|-|TRBJ2-2|TRBV12-3/TRBV12-4
TGTGCCAGCAGTATGGGAGCCGGGGAGCTGTTTTTT
CASSMGAGELFF
>few|TRBD2|TRBJ2-4|TRBV4-2
TGTGCCAGCAGCCGAGGGACTAGCGGTAACATTCAGTACTTC
CASSRGTSGNIQYF
>-|TRBD1|TRBJ2-1|TRBV29-1
TGCAGCACAAACCTCGGGACAGGGTTTAATGAGCAGTTCTTC
CSTNLGTGFNEQFF
>few|-|TRBJ1-2|TRBV7-9
TGTGCCAGCAGCCCCTTTTATGGGGAGGGCTATGGCTACACCTTC
CASSPFYGEGYGYTF
>-|-|TRBJ2-1|TRBV7-9
TGTGCCAGCAGCCCCCCCGGCCAGGAGGAGCAGTTCTTC
CASSPPGQEEQFF
>few|TRBD1|TRBJ2-7|TRBV6-5
TGTGCCAGCAGATACACAGGGGGAGCCTACGAGCAGTACTTC
CASRYTGGAYEQYF
>few|TRBD2|TRBJ2-1|TRBV5-1
TGCGCCAGCAGCTTCCAGCGGGAGTACAATGAGCAGTTCTTC
CASSFQREYNEQFF
>-|-|TRBJ2-1|TRBV27
TGTGCCAGCAGCTCCTTTTGGAAGATCCGAGTTACTTACAATGAGCAGTTCTTC
CASSSFWKIRVTYNEQFF
>many|TRBD2|TRBJ2-5|TRBV7-2
TGTGCCAGCAGCCGGACTAGCGGGAGCCCCGACTACTTC
CASSRTSGSPDYF
>-|TRBD1|TRBJ2-6|TRBV18
TGTGCCAGCTCACAACCGGGACAGGCCAGCTCTGGGGCCAACGTCCTGACTTTC
CASSQPGQASSGANVLTF
>few|-|TRBJ1-5|TRBV20-1
TGCAGTGCCAGGCCCGGGGGAGGCAATCAGCCCCAGCATTTT
CSARPGGGNQPQHF
>-|-|TRBJ2-5|TRBV27
TGTGCCAGCAGTTTAGGCCAAACCGGGGAGACCCAGTACTTC
CASSLGQTGETQYF
>-|-|TRBJ2-7|TRBV4-1
TGCGCCAGCAGCCAAGATCAAGGGAACGAGCAGTACTTC
CASSQDQGNEQYF
>-|-|TRBJ2-2|TRBV29-1
TGCAGCGTTGAGGCCACCGGGGAGCTGTTTTTT
CSVEATGELFF
>few|-|TRBJ2-7|TRBV28
TGTGCCACCTTTGGGGGATCGTGGAACGAGCAGTACTTC
CATFGGSWNEQYF